The 8 T cell receptor beta chains reported below all come from one sample, sequenced in a study of cytomegalovirus exposure and HLA in healthy donors. PCR was performed using 60 Vbeta and 13 Jbeta primers. The method was immunoSEQ multiplex PCR; TCRdb's version includes in-frame clones alone and lacks a portion of them. The table records tens of thousands of clones, 81% of them present only once. The specimen was PBMCs. Receptors were obtained from a man between 50 and 59 years old in good health and CMV-seronegative.

The V gene is TRBV4-2, the J gene TRBJ2-1, with D tentatively TRBD2 (6 bases). The CDR3 runs to 14 residues. Trimming pared 0 bases from V and 6 bases from J, leaving 9 bases between. The V gene's germline CDR1 is LGHNA and CDR2 YNFKEQ. DNA of the CDR3: TGTGCCAGCAGCCAAGATTGGGGACTCAATGAGCAGTTCTTC. Translated, it gives CASSQDWGLNEQFF.

The chain couples TRBV4-3 to TRBJ1-4; weak D call: TRBD1 (5 bases). This CDR3 is 18 amino acids long. Germline V gene data show CDR1 as LGHNA and CDR2 as YSLEER. The ends were cut back, 0 bases at V and 4 bases at J, with 18 bases in the middle. The chain's CDR3 is CASSQDWDGRGHNEKLFF. The DNA for the CDR3 is TGCGCCAGCAGCCAAGACTGGGACGGGCGGGGCCATAATGAAAAACTGTTTTTT.

There are a few counts of this clone. The chain joins TRBV2 to TRBJ1-1; no firm D call. Germline assignment: CDR1 SNHLY and CDR2 FYNNEI. CDR3 length: 11 amino acids. The V end was cut by 8 bases, the J end by 2 bases, with 6 bases between. The CDR3 coding sequence is TGTGCCAGCGTAGAAAACACTGAAGCTTTCTTT. Amino acids: CASVENTEAFF.

The genes are TRBV5-1 and TRBJ1-4, with D hard to call. CDR3 size: 16 residues. CDR1 and CDR2 (germline): SGHRS, YFSETQ. Trimming shortened V by 0 bases and J by 4 bases, and 13 bases separated the two germline ends. This chain's CDR3 is CASSLGWSGYNEKLFF. The CDR3 region has the DNA TGCGCCAGCAGCTTGGGTTGGTCGGGGTATAATGAAAAACTGTTTTTT.

V gene TRBV7-8 combines with J gene TRBJ1-1; no clear D gene. Trimming removed 4 bases from V and 4 bases from J, with 10 bases in between. The CDR3 spans 13 residues. Germline V lookup: CDR1 SGHVS, CDR2 FQNEAQ. CDR3 DNA sequence: TGTGCCAGCAGCTCACCAGGTAGCACTGAAGCTTTCTTT. It yields the protein CASSSPGSTEAFF.

This clone appeared a few times. The chain has TRBV5-6 and TRBJ2-3, with D possibly matching TRBD1 (5 bases). This CDR3 has 16 residues. Trimming stripped 0 bases from V and 5 bases from J, with 16 bases between. Germline V gene lookup returns CDR1 SGHDT and CDR2 YYEEEE. CDR3 nucleotide sequence: TGTGCCAGCAGCTTGGGTTCGAGTCCCGACAGAGATACGCAGTATTTT. Encoded protein: CASSLGSSPDRDTQYF. The full variable domain, with the rest looked up from reference TRBV5-6 and TRBJ2-3, is DAGVTQSPTHLIKTRGQQVTLRCSPKSGHDTVSWYQQALGQGPQFIFQYYEEEERQRGNFPDRFSGHQFPNYSSELNVNALLLGDSALYLCASSLGSSPDRDTQYFGPGTRLTVL.

The V and J genes are TRBV15 and TRBJ2-1; 11 bases agree with TRBD2. Per the germline V gene, CDR1 is LNHNV and CDR2 is YYDKDF (reference sequence). The CDR3 has 15 residues. Trimming removed 5 bases from V and 3 bases from J; junction bases left unmatched: 3. CDR3 nucleotide sequence: TGTGCCACCAGCTGGGGACTAGCGGACTACAATGAGCAGTTCTTC. It specifies CATSWGLADYNEQFF.

This rearrangement joins TRBV5-8 to TRBJ2-7; 8 bases are a match to TRBD1. V gave up 1 base and J gave up 5 bases; unmatched junction bases: 5. The germline gives CDR1 SGHTS, CDR2 YDEGEE. This CDR3 is 14 amino acids long. DNA for the CDR3: TGTGCCAGCAGCTTGCCGACAGGGGTCGACGAGCAGTACTTC. This encodes CASSLPTGVDEQYF.